These 5 T cell receptor beta chains share one sample of origin, sequenced in a study of blood T cells in healthy people across ages. Sample-barcoded 5' priming and a J-beta primer mix drove a second PCR of roughly 6 to 12 cycles. MiXCR, applied by TCRdb to the 5' RACE reads, yields one record per CDR3 protein. The sample contains fewer than 1,000,000 distinct CDR3 sequences, more than 35% of which appear only once. What was sequenced was blood. These receptors came from an older man in good health.

V usage is TRBV27 and J usage is TRBJ2-7; D is perhaps TRBD1 or TRBD2 (5 bases each). This CDR3 has 14 amino acids. Trimming took 5 bases from V and 7 from J, leaving 18 bases between them. The germline CDR1 and CDR2 sequences are MNHEY and SMNVEV (reference sequence). CDR3 sequence (DNA): TGTGCCAGCAGTCGGGACCCCAGGGATGAGGAGCAGTACTTC. The encoded protein is CASSRDPRDEEQYF.

This clonotype has more than one count but fewer than ten. The chain carries TRBV27 and TRBJ2-3; the D is unclear. The CDR3 totals 14 residues. The V gene's germline CDR1 is MNHEY and CDR2 SMNVEV (reference sequence). Deletions cut 5 bases from V and 0 bases from J, with 9 bases between. CDR3 loop: CASSLERSTDTQYF. The CDR3 nucleotides read TGTGCCAGCAGTCTCGAAAGGAGCACAGATACGCAGTATTTT.

About this clonotype: At one of its ends the junction is not consistent with the germline gene, which may arise from a read error. This rearrangement joins TRBV7-9 to TRBJ1-2, with D maybe TRBD1 (5 bases). The V gene's germline CDR1 is SEHNR and CDR2 FQNEAQ (reference sequence). This CDR3 has 14 amino acids. For the CDR3, the DNA is TGTGTCAGCACCCTTAGGGAGCAGGGAGACGGCTACACCTTC. Translating it yields CVSTLREQGDGYTF.

The chain has TRBV25-1 and TRBJ2-3, with D uncertain. This CDR3 is built from 14 residues. V lost 3 bases and J 1 base, leaving 8 bases between the germline ends. Looked up from germline, CDR1 is MGHDK and CDR2 is SYGVNS. CDR3 amino acids: CASSDGKGTDTQYF. CDR3 coding DNA: TGTGCCAGCAGTGATGGGAAAGGCACAGATACGCAGTATTTT.

The sample holds one count of this clonotype. This chain uses TRBV12-3 or TRBV12-4 with TRBJ2-3, with D possibly TRBD2 on 6 matching bases. V was shortened by 5 bases and J by 0 bases, with 15 bases between the two germline ends. This CDR3 has 16 amino acids. CDR3 region: CASSRLVGVSTDTQYF. For the CDR3, the DNA is TGTGCCAGCAGTCGACTAGTGGGAGTTAGCACAGATACGCAGTATTTT.